The 5 T cell receptor beta chains below come from one sample, sequenced in a study of human T cells and chemical hapten exposure. The time point is: patch test 1, 2 weeks after DPC sensitization. Noted treatment: therapeutic diphenylcyclopropenone sensitization with weekly scalp DPC. TCRdb itself ran the RACE reads through MiXCR, one entry per CDR3 protein. Here the sample spans approximately 110,000 distinct CDR3 sequences, 11% being singletons. Sample: whole blood, taken in connection with sensitization to the hapten diphenylcyclopropenone (DPC). The receptors shown here come from a woman aged 40 to 50 with alopecia areata. Some clones in this sample may be carry-over from other donors' samples.

This clonotype was counted at least ten times. The chain is built from TRBV6-2 or TRBV6-3 and TRBJ2-2; TRBD2 matches 14 bases. The CDR3 loop spans 19 amino acids. V was clipped by 2 bases and J by 4 bases; unmatched bases: 9. The germline CDR1 and CDR2 sequences are MNHEY and SVGEGT. CDR3 in amino acids: CASSYEKTSGRGSTGELFF. The CDR3 nucleotides are TGTGCCAGCAGTTACGAGAAGACTAGCGGGAGGGGAAGCACCGGGGAGCTGTTTTTT.

This clonotype was picked up many times. CDR3 protein: CASSLMQGVNTEAFF. CDR3 nucleotides: TGTGCCAGCAGCTTAATGCAGGGCGTGAACACTGAAGCTTTCTTT. The chain combines TRBV7-3 with TRBJ1-1, with a tentative D call TRBD1 (5 bases). The CDR3 extends over 15 amino acids. Trimming pared 1 base from V and 0 bases from J, leaving 9 bases between. Germline V gene sequence: CDR1 SGHTA, CDR2 FQGTGA.

This clonotype appeared a single time. A junction boundary mismatches the germline segment, possibly from a read error. The chain has TRBV11-2 and TRBJ2-4; 10 nucleotides line up with TRBD2. The V gene's germline CDR1 is SGHAT and CDR2 FQNNGV. The CDR3 is 17 residues long. CDR3 bases: TGTGCCGGCAGCCAAGCCCCAGCGGGGGGGGAGAAAAACATTCAGTACTTC. This codes for CAGSQAPAGGEKNIQYF.

This clonotype was counted at least ten times. The J gene is TRBJ2-3, the V gene TRBV2; 8 bases agree with TRBD2. This CDR3 region has 15 residues. The V segment lost 8 bases and the J segment 1 base; nucleotides outside the gene matches: 8. The germline V gene encodes CDR1 SNHLY and CDR2 FYNNEI. The CDR3 loop is CASPGAAGGTDTQYF. CDR3 in DNA: TGTGCCAGCCCGGGAGCAGCGGGAGGCACAGATACGCAGTATTTT.

The rearrangement uses TRBV27 and TRBJ2-7; D is possibly TRBD1 (6 bases). Germline CDR1 and CDR2: MNHEY and SMNVEV (reference sequence). Between the trimmed V and J ends, which lost 3 bases and 0 bases, there was a span of 18 bases. This CDR3 spans 17 amino acids. The CDR3 is CASSFAPGTKVSYEQYF. The CDR3, as DNA: TGTGCCAGCAGTTTCGCTCCCGGGACAAAAGTCTCCTACGAGCAGTACTTC.